This T cell receptor beta chain was sequenced in a study of glioma-infiltrating T cells. In this sample, this clonotype turned up many times. Its antigen is currently unknown. General study results and limits: Tissue-blood divergence was below expectation in non-neoplastic patients, above in gliomas. Tissue and blood shared very few CDR3 sequences.

Amplification of TCR alpha and beta CDR3 regions from RNA used iRepertoire nested multiplex PCR. One-step reverse transcription and amplification started from approximately 100-400 ng of tissue mRNA or PBMC total RNA. TCRdb re-analysed the multiplex PCR reads in MiXCR, keeping a single row per CDR3 protein. The data show around 190,000 distinct CDR3 sequences, over 25% seen once. CDR3 length equals 15 residues. Germline lookup yields CDR1 DFQATT and CDR2 SNEGSKA (reference sequence). The germline V and J ends were trimmed by 0 bases and 3 bases, with 15 bases remaining between them. Sequencing used glioma tissue, nonneoplastic brain tissue, or PBMCs (not recorded which). This TCR came from a human donor with low-grade glioma or glioblastoma, undergoing nonglioma brain surgery, or in good health (not recorded which). The chain carries TRBV20-1 and TRBJ2-7; D may be TRBD1 (5 bases). As DNA, the CDR3 is TGCAGTGCTAGAGATAGAGGCAAGGGGCTCTACGAGCAGTACTTC. It translates to CSARDRGKGLYEQYF.